This is a list of T cell receptor beta chains from one sample in a study of blood T cell repertoires in COVID-19. Only in-frame clones appear in the TCRdb table, and some are missing; sequencing was by immunoSEQ multiplex PCR. Here the sample spans around 60,000 clones, about four fifths being singletons. Sequences were obtained from peripheral blood. These receptors all come from a woman of 80 years or more with acute or convalescent COVID-19. The CDR3 runs from the conserved cysteine through the conserved F or W. D genes are given only for firm matches. Clone size, where shown, is once, few, many, or a class for clones that have expanded.

TRBJ2-7 | TRBV6-6 | 14 | NA | NA | CASSQLRQGGEQYF | TGTGCCAGCAGTCAACTTCGACAGGGAGGCGAGCAGTACTTC
TRBJ1-6 | TRBV5-1 | 16 | NA | TRBD1 | CASSSTGGTDNSPLHF | TGCGCCAGCAGCTCGACAGGGGGCACTGATAATTCACCCCTCCACTTT
TRBJ2-5 | TRBV11-2 | 13 | NA | TRBD2 | CASSGTTLETQYF | TGTGCCAGCAGCGGGACTACTCTGGAGACCCAGTACTTC
TRBJ1-1 | TRBV19 | 14 | once | NA | CASTGSGAVTEAFF | TGTGCCAGTACCGGGAGCGGGGCAGTCACTGAAGCTTTCTTT
TRBJ2-2 | TRBV19 | 16 | once | TRBD2 | CASDRTSGGNTGELFF | TGTGCCAGCGATCGGACTAGCGGGGGCAACACCGGGGAGCTGTTTTTT
TRBJ1-2 | TRBV7-8 | 16 | few | TRBD1 | CASSLAYPTGGAGYTF | TGTGCCAGCAGCTTAGCGTACCCAACAGGGGGCGCGGGCTACACCTTC
TRBJ1-4 | TRBV28 | 12 | NA | NA | CASSTRWEKLFF | TGTGCCAGCAGCACGAGGTGGGAAAAACTGTTTTTT
TRBJ2-7 | TRBV7-6 | 13 | many | NA | CASSLSPGYEQYF | TGTGCCAGCAGCTTATCTCCGGGATACGAGCAGTACTTC
TRBJ2-2 | TRBV6-2/TRBV6-3 | 14 | NA | TRBD1 | CASSETGATGELFF | TGTGCCAGCAGTGAGACAGGGGCCACCGGGGAGCTGTTTTTT
TRBJ2-4 | TRBV18 | 17 | NA | NA | CASSPIAVPLAKNIQYF | TGTGCCAGCTCACCTATTGCAGTACCCTTAGCCAAAAACATTCAGTACTTC
TRBJ2-7 | TRBV11-2 | 15 | NA | TRBD1 | CASSLGTGTGEKQYF | TGTGCCAGCAGCTTAGGGACCGGGACAGGGGAAAAGCAGTACTTC
TRBJ1-3 | TRBV3-1/TRBV3-2 | 15 | once | NA | CASSQKSQGRSTIYF | TGTGCCAGCAGCCAAAAGTCCCAGGGTCGATCCACCATATATTTT
TRBJ2-1 | TRBV11-2 | 17 | NA | TRBD2 | CASERYGTSGGLNEQFF | TGTGCCAGCGAGCGATACGGGACTAGCGGGGGACTCAATGAGCAGTTCTTC
TRBJ1-4 | TRBV15 | 13 | NA | TRBD1 | CATSRKQGAELFF | TGTGCCACCAGCAGAAAACAGGGGGCAGAACTGTTTTTT
TRBJ2-2 | TRBV15 | 15 | NA | NA | CATSRDLTNTGELFF | TGTGCCACCAGCAGAGATCTAACGAACACCGGGGAGCTGTTTTTT
TRBJ2-2 | TRBV7-9 | 14 | NA | NA | CASSRGANTGELFF | TGTGCCAGCAGCCGCGGGGCGAACACCGGGGAGCTGTTTTTT
TRBJ2-7 | TRBV5-4 | 14 | NA | TRBD2 | CASSDGLVIHEQYF | TGTGCCAGCAGCGATGGACTAGTCATCCACGAGCAGTACTTC
TRBJ2-6 | TRBV4-3 | 19 | once | NA | CASSQDGGGISSGANVLTF | TGCGCCAGCAGCCAAGATGGTGGGGGGATTAGCTCTGGGGCCAACGTCCTGACTTTC
TRBJ2-1 | TRBV30 | 13 | NA | TRBD2 | CAWSASGINEQFF | TGTGCCTGGAGTGCCAGCGGGATTAATGAGCAGTTCTTC
TRBJ1-5 | TRBV27 | 16 | NA | NA | CASSPWEGFGNQPQHF | TGTGCCAGCAGTCCCTGGGAGGGCTTTGGCAATCAGCCCCAGCATTTT
TRBJ2-2 | TRBV27 | 16 | NA | TRBD2 | CASRTSAPTLAGELFF | TGTGCCAGTCGGACTAGCGCGCCTACTCTGGCCGGGGAGCTGTTTTTT
TRBJ1-5 | TRBV27 | 16 | once | TRBD1 | CASSLFTGGGNQPQHF | TGTGCCAGCAGCCTATTCACAGGGGGCGGCAATCAGCCCCAGCATTTT
TRBJ2-5 | TRBV6-4 | 15 | NA | NA | CASSAPGVGQETQYF | TGTGCCAGCAGTGCGCCCGGGGTGGGTCAAGAGACCCAGTACTTC
TRBJ2-3 | TRBV5-1 | 16 | NA | TRBD2 | CASSPGTSGSTDTQYF | TGCGCCAGCAGCCCGGGGACTAGCGGGAGCACAGATACGCAGTATTTT
TRBJ1-2 | TRBV7-9 | 12 | few | NA | CASSPTGHGYTF | TGTGCCAGCAGCCCAACAGGGCACGGCTACACCTTC
TRBJ2-7 | TRBV25-1 | 13 | NA | NA | CASSEFGIHEQYF | TGTGCCAGCAGTGAATTTGGCATACACGAGCAGTACTTC
TRBJ1-6 | TRBV21-1 | 16 | NA | NA | CASIPGLRSYNSPLHF | TGTGCCAGCATCCCAGGGTTGAGGTCCTATAATTCACCCCTCCACTTT
TRBJ2-5 | TRBV7-8 | 16 | NA | NA | CASSRSRGLWRETQYF | TGTGCCAGCAGCCGGTCGAGAGGGTTATGGCGAGAGACCCAGTACTTC
TRBJ2-1 | TRBV5-1 | 13 | few | NA | CASKLASNNEQFF | TGCGCCAGCAAGCTAGCCTCTAACAATGAGCAGTTCTTC
TRBJ2-7 | TRBV29-1 | 13 | NA | TRBD2 | CSVEGGQGLGQYF | TGCAGCGTTGAAGGGGGGCAGGGACTAGGGCAGTACTTC
TRBJ2-5 | TRBV24-1 | 13 | once | NA | CAVGGLTQETQYF | TGTGCCGTGGGGGGATTAACCCAAGAGACCCAGTACTTC
TRBJ1-5 | TRBV6-6 | 15 | NA | TRBD1 | CASSYRDRGNQPQHF | TGTGCCAGCAGTTATAGGGACAGGGGCAATCAGCCCCAGCATTTT
TRBJ2-7 | TRBV30 | 14 | NA | TRBD1 | CAWRPGQGALEQYF | TGTGCCTGGAGACCGGGACAGGGGGCCCTCGAGCAGTACTTC
TRBJ1-2 | TRBV19 | 13 | NA | TRBD1 | CASTYEGAGGYTF | TGTGCCAGTACCTACGAGGGGGCTGGTGGCTACACCTTC
TRBJ2-7 | TRBV7-2 | 13 | NA | NA | CASSQTQGLEQYF | TGTGCCAGCAGCCAGACACAGGGCTTAGAGCAGTACTTC
TRBJ2-7 | TRBV19 | 13 | NA | TRBD1 | CASSSTTGGWQYF | TGTGCCAGTAGTTCAACTACAGGGGGCTGGCAGTACTTC
TRBJ1-2 | TRBV12-3/TRBV12-4 | 13 | NA | NA | CASSLVEGAGYTF | TGTGCCAGCAGTTTAGTGGAGGGTGCTGGCTACACCTTC
TRBJ2-1 | TRBV24-1 | 17 | NA | TRBD2 | CATSRDSGWGSYNEQFF | TGTGCCACCAGCCGGGATAGCGGGTGGGGGTCCTACAATGAGCAGTTCTTC
TRBJ1-1 | TRBV3-1/TRBV3-2 | 14 | few | NA | CASSRTVSSTEAFF | TGTGCCAGCAGCCGAACAGTGTCGAGCACTGAAGCTTTCTTT
TRBJ2-4 | TRBV6-1 | 16 | NA | TRBD2 | CASSEPSGPGRNIQYF | TGTGCCAGCAGTGAACCTAGCGGACCCGGTAGGAACATTCAGTACTTC
TRBJ1-6 | TRBV14 | 14 | NA | NA | CASSQDGGVSPLHF | TGTGCCAGCAGCCAAGATGGAGGTGTGTCACCCCTCCACTTT
TRBJ2-7 | TRBV11-2 | 14 | few | TRBD1 | CASSSDLQGAEQYF | TGTGCCAGCAGCTCCGACCTACAGGGGGCCGAGCAGTACTTC
TRBJ1-1 | TRBV28 | 14 | NA | NA | CASSPGGALTEAFF | TGTGCCAGCAGTCCCGGGGGGGCCCTCACTGAAGCTTTCTTT
TRBJ2-7 | TRBV5-1 | 14 | NA | NA | CASSSGDSPYEQYF | TGCGCCAGCAGCTCGGGGGACAGTCCCTACGAGCAGTACTTC
TRBJ2-2 | TRBV19 | 16 | NA | NA | CASSIVTGLNTGELFF | TGTGCCAGTAGTATAGTTACGGGACTTAACACCGGGGAGCTGTTTTTT
TRBJ1-2 | TRBV6-1 | 16 | NA | TRBD1 | CASSDAAPGQGAGYTF | TGTGCCAGCAGTGATGCAGCCCCGGGACAGGGTGCTGGCTACACCTTC
TRBJ1-1 | TRBV29-1 | 13 | NA | TRBD1 | CSGTTGFGTEAFF | TGCAGCGGTACGACAGGGTTCGGCACTGAAGCTTTCTTT
TRBJ2-3 | TRBV7-8 | 14 | NA | TRBD2 | CASSLGLAQGTQYF | TGTGCCAGCAGCCTCGGACTAGCTCAAGGCACGCAGTATTTT